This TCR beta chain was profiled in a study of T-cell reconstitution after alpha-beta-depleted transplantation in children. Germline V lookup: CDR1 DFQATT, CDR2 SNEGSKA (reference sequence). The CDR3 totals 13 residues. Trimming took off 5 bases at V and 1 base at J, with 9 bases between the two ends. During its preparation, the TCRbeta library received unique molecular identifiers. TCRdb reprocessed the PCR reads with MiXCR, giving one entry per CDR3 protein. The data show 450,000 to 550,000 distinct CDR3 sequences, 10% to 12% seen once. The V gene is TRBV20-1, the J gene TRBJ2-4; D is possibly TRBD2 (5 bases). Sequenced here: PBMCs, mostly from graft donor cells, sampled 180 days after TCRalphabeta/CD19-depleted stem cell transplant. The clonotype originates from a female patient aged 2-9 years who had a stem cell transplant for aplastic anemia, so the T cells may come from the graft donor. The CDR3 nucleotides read TGCAGTGCTGGGAGTGTGGCCAAAAACATTCAGTACTTC. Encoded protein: CSAGSVAKNIQYF.